This entry lists 27 T cell receptor beta chains sequenced from one sample in a study of blood T cells in healthy people across ages (dated by TCRdb to 2013 to 2016). The library was produced with 5' RACE. Data came from an Illumina HiSeq 2500. A second PCR of roughly 7 to 11 cycles was performed with a sample-barcoded 5' primer and a J-beta primer mix. Through fastp at Q25 and MiXCR, TCRdb rebuilt clones from the public reads, retaining in-frame beta chains. Records with the same CDR3 protein are collapsed into one entry carrying the most frequent genes and DNA. In this sample the table shows 1,500,000 or so distinct CDR3 sequences, around 55% of which occur a single time. The leading ten clones occupy more than 6% of the sample. Sequencing was performed on blood. The receptor source for this set is a man aged 18 to 29 in good health.

The sample holds a few counts of this clonotype. V gene TRBV7-9 combines with J gene TRBJ2-5; 11 nucleotides align to TRBD1. V lost 6 bases and J lost 4; bases outside the gene matches: 7. The CDR3 sequence is 15 residues long. Germline V lookup: CDR1 SEHNR, CDR2 FQNEAQ (reference sequence). CDR3 sequence reads: CASSRTGGSGETQYF. CDR3 sequence (DNA): TGTGCCAGCAGTCGGACAGGGGGCTCTGGAGAGACCCAGTACTTC.

The CDR3 DNA follows: TGTGCCAGCAGTTTGGGTTCGTCGAGTAGGGCCTTAAGGGGCATTCAGTACTTC. It is translated as CASSLGSSSRALRGIQYF. The V gene is TRBV28, the J gene TRBJ2-4; the D gene is possibly TRBD1 (5 bases). V was pared by 3 bases and J by 9 bases, with 27 bases between. The CDR3 is made up of 18 amino acids. Germline V gene lookup returns CDR1 MDHEN and CDR2 SYDVKM.

This chain connects TRBV2 to TRBJ1-6; D is undetermined. This CDR3 region has 14 residues. Germline loops: CDR1 SNHLY, CDR2 FYNNEI. The V end lost 3 bases, the J end lost 7 bases, and 10 bases lay between the germline ends. The CDR3 is CASSDFTVNSPLHF. Written as DNA, the CDR3 is TGTGCCAGCAGTGATTTTACAGTAAATTCACCCCTCCACTTT.

The CDR3 nucleotides read TGCAGCGTTGAACGGCAGGGGCTGTGGGATGGCTACACCTTC. Amino acid sequence: CSVERQGLWDGYTF. This chain joins TRBV29-1 and TRBJ1-2, with D possibly being TRBD1 (6 bases). Germline loops: CDR1 SQVTM, CDR2 ANQGSEA. The V and J ends lost 2 bases and 6 bases respectively, with 16 bases between them. The CDR3 contains 14 residues.

V is TRBV11-2 and J is TRBJ2-1, with D perhaps TRBD2 (6 bases). Deletions cut 1 base from V and 0 bases from J, with 13 bases between. The germline CDR1 and CDR2 sequences are SGHAT and FQNNGV. This CDR3 comprises 17 residues. The CDR3 DNA is TGTGCCAGCAGCTTAGGGCATAGCGGAAGCTCCTACAATGAGCAGTTCTTC. It translates to CASSLGHSGSSYNEQFF.

The chain has TRBV4-2 and TRBJ1-1; no reliable D call. The germline V and J ends were trimmed by 2 bases and 10 bases, with 20 bases remaining between them. The CDR3 is 15 amino acids. The V gene's germline CDR1 is LGHNA and CDR2 YNFKEQ. DNA of the CDR3: TGTGCCAGCAGCCAAACTGAGGCGGATCTCGAGGTAGCTTTCTTT. Encoded protein: CASSQTEADLEVAFF.

The CDR3 DNA reads TGTGCCAGCAGCTTCCCCGGGGCCCCTCCTAACTATGGCTACACCTTC. It encodes CASSFPGAPPNYGYTF. The rearrangement uses TRBV7-8 and TRBJ1-2, with D tentatively TRBD1 (5 bases). This CDR3 has 16 residues. V was pared by 3 bases and J by 0 bases, with 14 bases between. CDR1 is SGHVS and CDR2 is FQNEAQ in the germline V gene.

V and J are TRBV25-1 and TRBJ2-7; possible D gene TRBD1, 6 bases. The V and J ends lost 1 base and 3 bases respectively, with 16 bases between them. Germline CDR1 is MGHDK and CDR2 is SYGVNS. CDR3 length: 16 residues. CDR3 region: CASSESDRNDVYEQYF. The CDR3 region has the DNA TGTGCCAGCAGTGAATCCGACAGGAACGACGTCTACGAGCAGTACTTC.

This sequence joins TRBV5-1 and TRBJ2-3, with D unclear. The V gene lost 0 bases and the J gene lost 6 bases, with 8 bases spanning the gap. This CDR3 has 13 amino acids. Germline CDR1 is SGHRS and CDR2 is YFSETQ. CDR3 DNA: TGCGCCAGCAGCTTGGTTACAGATGATACGCAGTATTTT. Translated: CASSLVTDDTQYF.

The V call is TRBV6-5, the J call TRBJ1-2; no firm D call. Germline lookup yields CDR1 MNHEY and CDR2 SVGAGI. This CDR3 comprises 13 residues. The ends were cut back, 4 bases at V and 8 bases at J, with 14 bases in the middle. CDR3 amino acids: CASSSMTFLGYTF. In nucleotides, the CDR3 is TGTGCCAGCAGTTCCATGACCTTTCTAGGCTACACCTTC.

V is TRBV20-1 and J is TRBJ1-1; 7 bases fit TRBD1. This CDR3 has 13 amino acids. Trimming cost V 5 bases and J 5 bases; bases outside gene matches: 8. CDR1 DFQATT and CDR2 SNEGSKA come from the germline V gene (reference sequence). CDR3 region: CSARTGGPTEAFF. The CDR3 nucleotides are TGCAGTGCTCGGACAGGCGGGCCGACTGAAGCTTTCTTT.

As concerns this clonotype: At one of its ends the junction is not consistent with the germline gene, which may arise from a read error. The rearrangement uses TRBV6-5 and TRBJ2-3, with 12 bases lining up with TRBD1. CDR1 and CDR2 from the germline V gene are MNHEY and SVGAGI. This CDR3 contains 14 residues. CDR3 sequence reads: CASSGTGGWDKQYF. CDR3 in DNA: TGTGCCAGCAGTGGGACAGGGGGCTGGGATAAGCAGTATTTT.

This sequence joins TRBV7-9 and TRBJ2-3, with a tentative D call TRBD2 (6 bases). Germline-derived CDR1 and CDR2 are SEHNR and FQNEAQ (reference sequence). The CDR3 has 16 amino acids. V was cut by 1 base and J by 0 bases, with 11 bases left in between. CDR3 bases: TGTGCCAGCAGCTTAGGCGCGGAGGGAAGCACAGATACGCAGTATTTT. It translates to CASSLGAEGSTDTQYF.

The chain links TRBV29-1 to TRBJ2-5; D remains ambiguous. Trimming shortened V by 4 bases and J by 4 bases, and 7 bases separated the two germline ends. CDR1 and CDR2 (germline): SQVTM, ANQGSEA. There are 11 residues in the CDR3. This CDR3 reads CSVASGETQYF. The CDR3 bases are TGCAGCGTTGCGTCCGGAGAGACCCAGTACTTC.

In this sample, this clonotype turned up many times. This chain links TRBV29-1 with TRBJ2-5; 10 bases agree with TRBD2. Germline lookup yields CDR1 SQVTM and CDR2 ANQGSEA. The CDR3 runs 13 residues. Germline trimming cut 7 bases from V and 5 bases from J; bases unmatched to any gene: 7. In DNA form, the CDR3 reads TGCAGCGCGAACCTAGCGGGGGCGGAGACCCAGTACTTC. It is translated as CSANLAGAETQYF.

This clonotype showed up just a few times. This chain uses TRBV3-1 with TRBJ2-7; no definite D call. V was trimmed by 0 bases and J by 9 bases, leaving 15 bases between them. In germline, CDR1 is LGHDT, CDR2 YNNKEL (reference sequence). The CDR3 spans 14 residues. In nucleotides, the CDR3 is TGTGCCAGCAGCCAAGAGGCCACTACATCCGGGCAGTACTTC. Its translation: CASSQEATTSGQYF.

The chain joins TRBV29-1 to TRBJ2-1; D unresolved. The CDR3 spans 13 residues. CDR1 SQVTM and CDR2 ANQGSEA come from the germline V gene. V was trimmed by 3 bases and J by 2 bases, leaving 8 bases between them. CDR3 nucleotide sequence: TGCAGCGTTGAGCCGGTTACCTACAATGAGCAGTTCTTC. Its translation is CSVEPVTYNEQFF.

This chain links TRBV12-3 or TRBV12-4 with TRBJ1-4; the D gene is possibly TRBD1 (6 bases). The V end lost 6 bases, the J end lost 7 bases, and 15 bases lay between the germline ends. The CDR3 runs 14 residues. CDR3 coding DNA: TGTGCCAGCAGCCCCGTTGGGGGCGGTGAAAAACTGTTTTTT. Encoded protein: CASSPVGGGEKLFF.

This chain's CDR3 is CSARRREGLDTQYF. As DNA, the CDR3 is TGCAGTGCTAGACGGCGGGAGGGCCTCGATACGCAGTATTTT. This sequence joins TRBV20-1 and TRBJ2-3; 9 nucleotides line up with TRBD2. This CDR3 has 14 amino acids. Trimming took 2 bases from V and 6 from J; bases not matched to a gene: 6. The germline V gene encodes CDR1 DFQATT and CDR2 SNEGSKA (reference sequence).

In DNA, the CDR3 is TGTGCCAGCAGTTACATTGTCAATGAGCAGTTCTTC. Its translation is CASSYIVNEQFF. The chain couples TRBV6-2 or TRBV6-3 to TRBJ2-1; D uncertain. The V end lost 2 bases, the J end lost 6 bases, and 5 bases lay between the germline ends. Looked up from germline, CDR1 is MNHEY and CDR2 is SVGEGT. CDR3 size: 12 residues.

The chain employs TRBV10-1 and TRBJ1-3; 9 positions agree with TRBD1. This CDR3 has 17 residues. The germline gives CDR1 WNHNN, CDR2 SYGVQD (reference sequence). Losses at the gene ends were 4 bases for V and 0 bases for J; bases not matched to a gene: 7. The CDR3 DNA reads as TGCGCCAGCAGTGGAGGACAGGGGCTACACTCTGGAAACACCATATATTTT. Encoded protein: CASSGGQGLHSGNTIYF.

The chain is built from TRBV4-1 and TRBJ2-3; 10 positions match TRBD1. Per germline, CDR1 MGHRA and CDR2 YSYEKL. This CDR3 is built from 15 residues. J gave up 4 bases and V 4 bases, and 5 bases lay outside the gene matches. For the CDR3, the DNA is TGCGCCAGCAGCCCTGGACAGGGGGAATCAGATACGCAGTATTTT. Translating it yields CASSPGQGESDTQYF.

The V and J genes are TRBV27 and TRBJ2-5, with TRBD2 matching 7 bases. Germline V gene sequence: CDR1 MNHEY, CDR2 SMNVEV (reference sequence). This CDR3 spans 16 amino acids. Unmatched junction bases numbered 5, after V lost 1 base and J lost 0 bases. CDR3 protein: CASSLYGGTNQETQYF. CDR3 DNA sequence: TGTGCCAGCAGTTTATACGGGGGGACCAACCAAGAGACCCAGTACTTC.

The chain has TRBV21-1 and TRBJ2-5; the listed D gene, TRBD1, was not tested against the DNA. TRBV21-1 is assigned pseudogene status. This CDR3 contains 16 residues. DNA for the CDR3: TGTGCCAGCAGCAAAGATAAATTCGGGGCCAAAGAGACCCAGTACTTC. Translating gives CASSKDKFGAKETQYF.

The chain uses TRBV28 and TRBJ1-4; no clear D. This CDR3 has 15 amino acids. The germline V gene encodes CDR1 MDHEN and CDR2 SYDVKM. V lost 3 bases and J lost 7, with 15 bases in between. In DNA, the CDR3 is TGTGCCAGCAGTTTTACCGGTTTTACCTTTGAAAAACTGTTTTTT. Translation: CASSFTGFTFEKLFF.

V gene TRBV6-2 or TRBV6-3 combines with J gene TRBJ2-5, with D tentatively TRBD1 (8 bases). V was pared by 7 bases and J by 1 base, with 19 bases between. Per the germline V gene, CDR1 is MNHEY and CDR2 is SVGEGT. The CDR3 extends over 16 amino acids. CDR3 residues: CASTTGGVATQETQYF. The CDR3 coding sequence is TGTGCCAGCACCACAGGGGGGGTAGCCACCCAAGAGACCCAGTACTTC.

The chain is built from TRBV3-1 and TRBJ2-3, with no clear D. V gave up 1 base and J gave up 8 bases, with 4 bases separating them. The CDR3 sequence is 11 residues long. Germline lookup yields CDR1 LGHDT and CDR2 YNNKEL (reference sequence). CDR3 DNA sequence: TGTGCCAGCAGCCAAGGTCGTACGCAGTATTTT. Its translation is CASSQGRTQYF.